This T cell receptor beta chain was identified in a study of patients and donors after allogeneic stem cell transplantation. TCRdb ran MiXCR on the RT-PCR reads and lists one entry per CDR3 protein. This table has about a million distinct CDR3 sequences, over 15% appearing once. V was trimmed by 1 base and J by 7 bases, leaving 11 bases between them. CDR3 length: 13 residues. The germline CDR1 and CDR2 sequences are KGHSH and LQKENI. The gene calls are TRBV18 and TRBJ2-7; no reliable D call. Sequencing was carried out using blood, either unsorted or a sorted T cell fraction (not recorded which). The receptor comes from a human donor who was either an allogeneic HSCT recipient or a stem cell or donor lymphocyte infusion donor (not recorded which). It is not recorded whose cells these are; they may come from a transplant donor. DNA for the CDR3: TGTGCCAGCTCACCACAGAACTACGGGGAGCAGTACTTC. The encoded protein is CASSPQNYGEQYF.